This TCR beta chain is from a study of Ad26.COV2.S vaccination and SARS-CoV-2 variants. Study context: As a participant in COV1001, the donor was in the Ad26.COV2.S trial arm.

TCRdb keeps only in-frame clones here, not all; method: immunoSEQ multiplex PCR. Of 250,000 or so clones in the sample, about 83% were seen once. Noted treatment: 19 received Ad26.COV2.S at low or high dose, single or two shots; about 5 received placebo; per-sample allocation not given. The investigators took samples on day 63 after the first vaccine or placebo injection. Deletions cut 7 bases from V and 0 bases from J, with 12 bases between. The CDR3 runs to 14 residues. The germline V gene encodes CDR1 SEHNR and CDR2 FQNEAQ (reference sequence). The J gene is TRBJ1-1, the V gene TRBV7-9; TRBD1 is a possible D gene (5 bases). The sequence came from a person between 18 and 59 years old who received the Ad26.COV2.S COVID-19 vaccine or a placebo. The specimen was peripheral blood, collected in a trial of Ad26.COV2.S vaccine versus placebo. In DNA, the CDR3 is TGTGCCAGCATTGGGACTGCGTTGAACACTGAAGCTTTCTTT. This encodes CASIGTALNTEAFF.